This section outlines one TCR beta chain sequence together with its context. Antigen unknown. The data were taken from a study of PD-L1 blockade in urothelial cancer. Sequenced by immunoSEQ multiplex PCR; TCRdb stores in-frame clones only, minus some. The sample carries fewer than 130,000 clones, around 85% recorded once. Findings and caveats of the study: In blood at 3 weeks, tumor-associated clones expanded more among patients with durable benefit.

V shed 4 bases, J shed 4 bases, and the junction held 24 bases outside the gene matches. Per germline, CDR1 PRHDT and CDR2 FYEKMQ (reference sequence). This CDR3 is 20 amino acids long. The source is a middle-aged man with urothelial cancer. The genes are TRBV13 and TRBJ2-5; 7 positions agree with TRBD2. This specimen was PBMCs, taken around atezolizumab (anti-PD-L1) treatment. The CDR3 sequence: CASSWNRGFKRDMLSETQYF. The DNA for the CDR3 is TGTGCCAGCAGCTGGAACCGGGGATTCAAGCGGGATATGCTGTCAGAGACCCAGTACTTC.